This T cell receptor beta chain was recovered during a study of blood T cell repertoires in COVID-19. Overall study: Acute-phase and convalescent COVID-19 samples originated in the United States, Italy and Spain. In each case, the material was cDNA or gDNA derived from T cells, B-cell-depleted T cells, or PBMCs.

Per the authors' pipeline: Researchers report that nucleated cell counts were estimated from reference gene primer amplification. TCRdb keeps only in-frame clones here, not all; method: immunoSEQ multiplex PCR. D and trimming were read from the DNA, whereas the V and J calls and clone size are those reported in that table. Of around 140,000 clones in the sample, 65% to 90% were seen once. The sequence came from an older woman with active or convalescent COVID-19. Sequenced material: peripheral blood.

CDR3 amino acids: CASSKGTGGQSNQPQHF. CDR3 nucleotides: TGTGCCAGTAGTAAGGGGACAGGGGGCCAGAGCAATCAGCCCCAGCATTTT. V usage is TRBV19 and J usage is TRBJ1-5; 12 nucleotides line up with TRBD1. V lost 4 bases to trimming and J lost 1 base; unmatched junction nucleotides: 5. The CDR3 sequence is 17 residues long. In germline, CDR1 is LNHDA, CDR2 SQIVND (reference sequence). Full variable domain (outside the CDR3, taken from reference TRBV19 and TRBJ1-5): DGGITQSPKYLFRKEGQNVTLSCEQNLNHDAMYWYRQDPGQGLRLIYYSQIVNDFQKGDIAEGYSVSREKKESFPLTVTSAQKNPTAFYLCASSKGTGGQSNQPQHFGDGTRLSIL.